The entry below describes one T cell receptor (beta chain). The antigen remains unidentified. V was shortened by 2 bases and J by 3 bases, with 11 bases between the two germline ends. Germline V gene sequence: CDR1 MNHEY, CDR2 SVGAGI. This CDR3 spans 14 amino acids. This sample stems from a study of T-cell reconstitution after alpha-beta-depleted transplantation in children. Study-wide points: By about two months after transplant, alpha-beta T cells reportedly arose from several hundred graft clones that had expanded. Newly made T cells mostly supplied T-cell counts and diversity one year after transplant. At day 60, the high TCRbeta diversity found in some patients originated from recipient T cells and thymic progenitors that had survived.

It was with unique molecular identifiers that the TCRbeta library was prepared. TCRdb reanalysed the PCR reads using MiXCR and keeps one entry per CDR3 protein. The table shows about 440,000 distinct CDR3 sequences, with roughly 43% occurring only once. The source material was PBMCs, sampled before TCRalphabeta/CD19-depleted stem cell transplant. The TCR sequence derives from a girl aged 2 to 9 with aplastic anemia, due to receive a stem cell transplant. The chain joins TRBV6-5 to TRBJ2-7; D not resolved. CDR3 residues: CASSYNSWGYEQYF. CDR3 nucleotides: TGTGCCAGCAGTTACAACAGCTGGGGCTACGAGCAGTACTTC.